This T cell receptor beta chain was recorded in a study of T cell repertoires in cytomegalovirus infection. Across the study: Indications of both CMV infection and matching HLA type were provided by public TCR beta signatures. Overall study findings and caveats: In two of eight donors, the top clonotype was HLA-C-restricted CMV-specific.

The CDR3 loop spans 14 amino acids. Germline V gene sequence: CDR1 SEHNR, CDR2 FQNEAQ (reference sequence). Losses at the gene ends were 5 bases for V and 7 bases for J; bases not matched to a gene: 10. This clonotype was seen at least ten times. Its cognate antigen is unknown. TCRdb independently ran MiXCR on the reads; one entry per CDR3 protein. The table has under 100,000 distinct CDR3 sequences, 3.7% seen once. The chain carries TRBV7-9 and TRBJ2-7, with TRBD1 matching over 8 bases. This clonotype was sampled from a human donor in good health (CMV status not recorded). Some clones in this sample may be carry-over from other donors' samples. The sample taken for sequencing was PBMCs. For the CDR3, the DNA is TGTGCCAGCAGCCCCTCTCCAGGGGGCAAGGAGCAGTACTTC. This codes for CASSPSPGGKEQYF.